The TCR beta chain described here comes from a study of blood T cell repertoires in COVID-19. Overall study context: COVID-19 samples collected from the United States, Italy and Spain covered acute and convalescent phases. T cells, B-cell-depleted T cells, or PBMCs supplied cDNA or gDNA.

Authors' data handling: The assay estimated nucleated cells by amplifying reference gene primers. TCRdb keeps only in-frame clones here, not all; method: immunoSEQ multiplex PCR. Clone size and V and J calls were adopted from that table, with D and trimming inferred from the DNA. The sample includes under 200,000 clones, about 90% of them seen just once. Trimming removed 8 bases from V and 5 bases from J; junction bases left unmatched: 7. The CDR3 extends over 13 amino acids. Germline V gene lookup returns CDR1 KGHSH and CDR2 LQKENI. J is TRBJ2-5 and V is TRBV18; 8 bases map to TRBD2. Sequencing was done on a sample of peripheral blood. This TCR came from a woman aged 70-85 years with acute or convalescent COVID-19. CDR3 protein: CASGPLAEETQYF. The CDR3 DNA reads as TGTGCCAGCGGACCACTAGCGGAGGAGACCCAGTACTTC. Full variable domain (missing parts from reference TRBV18 and TRBJ2-5): NAGVMQNPRHLVRRRGQEARLRCSPMKGHSHVYWYRQLPEEGLKFMVYLQKENIIDESGMPKERFSAEFPKEGPSILRIQQVVRGDSAAYFCASGPLAEETQYFGPGTRLLVL.